The 21 T cell receptor beta chains below come from one sample, sequenced in a study of blood T cell repertoires in COVID-19. The repertoire was sequenced with immunoSEQ multiplex PCR; TCRdb's copy has only in-frame clones and lacks some. This sample has more than 60,000 clones; around nine tenths occur once, and the top ten carry less than 7.5%. Sequenced material: peripheral blood. These receptors all stem from a man older than 75 with COVID-19, enrolled during active disease.

V usage is TRBV5-1 and J usage is TRBJ1-2; 7 positions match TRBD1. CDR1 is SGHRS, CDR2 YFSETQ, per germline. V was clipped by 3 bases and J by 7 bases; unmatched bases: 15. The CDR3 has 16 amino acids. Written as DNA, the CDR3 is TGCGCCAGCAGCTCGGACGGACAGGTTGAATTCTCTGGCTACACCTTC. This codes for CASSSDGQVEFSGYTF.

This clone was seen a single time. V and J are TRBV5-6 and TRBJ1-6; TRBD1 matches 7 bases. V was pared by 4 bases and J by 6 bases, with 4 bases of the junction left unmatched. The CDR3 sequence is 14 residues long. Germline V lookup: CDR1 SGHDT, CDR2 YYEEEE. In DNA form, the CDR3 reads TGTGCCAGCAGCCAGGGACAGCTTAATTCACCCCTCCACTTT. Protein: CASSQGQLNSPLHF.

This chain joins TRBV18 and TRBJ1-5; TRBD1 matches 7 bases. The J segment lost 0 bases and the V segment lost 1 base, leaving 6 bases of the junction unmatched. This CDR3 has 17 residues. Germline CDR1 KGHSH, CDR2 LQKENI. In DNA form, the CDR3 reads TGTGCCAGCTCACCACAAGGGGGCCAATATAGCAATCAGCCCCAGCATTTT. This encodes CASSPQGGQYSNQPQHF.

This clone appeared a few times. This chain uses TRBV9 with TRBJ1-5; weak D call: TRBD1 (5 bases). The CDR3 loop spans 15 amino acids. Deletions cut 0 bases from V and 5 bases from J, with 12 bases between. The germline V gene has CDR1 SGDLS and CDR2 YYNGEE. The CDR3 here is CASSVDGGTHQPQHF. The CDR3 DNA sequence: TGTGCCAGCAGCGTAGATGGAGGGACGCATCAGCCCCAGCATTTT.

This clone was seen just once. The rearrangement joins TRBV5-5 to TRBJ2-5, with TRBD1 matching over 9 bases. The germline V gene encodes CDR1 SGHKS and CDR2 YYEKEE (reference sequence). This CDR3 is built from 13 residues. V lost 4 bases, J lost 5 bases, and 3 bases stayed unmatched. The chain's CDR3 is CASSGTGMETQYF. The CDR3 DNA is TGTGCCAGCAGCGGGACAGGGATGGAGACCCAGTACTTC.

This chain uses TRBV20-1 with TRBJ1-5; 11 nucleotides agree with TRBD1. Germline lookup yields CDR1 DFQATT and CDR2 SNEGSKA (reference sequence). V was pared by 3 bases and J by 5 bases, with 15 bases of the junction left unmatched. This CDR3 is 18 amino acids long. The CDR3 nucleotides read TGCAGTGCTAGTGGACAGGGGGCCTCCGAAGCAAGCGATCAGCCCCAGCATTTT. Translation: CSASGQGASEASDQPQHF.

CDR3 nucleotides: TGTGCCAGCAGCTTAGATCTTGGGGACACCTACGAGCAGTACTTC. It codes for CASSLDLGDTYEQYF. The chain employs TRBV11-3 and TRBJ2-7, with D possibly matching TRBD1 (6 bases). Germline V gene lookup returns CDR1 SGHNT and CDR2 YENEEA. The CDR3 has 15 amino acids. V was clipped by 0 bases and J by 2 bases, with 11 bases between them. Using reference TRBV11-3 and TRBJ2-7 for the parts outside the CDR3, the full variable domain is EAGVVQSPRYKIIEKKQPVAFWCNPISGHNTLYWYLQNLGQGPELLIRYENEEAVDDSQLPKDRFSAERLKGVDSTLKIQPAELGDSAVYLCASSLDLGDTYEQYFGPGTRLTVT.

For the CDR3, the DNA is TGTGCCAGCACTCAGACAGGAGTGAATTCACCCCTCCACTTT. Its protein product is CASTQTGVNSPLHF. The chain recombines TRBV6-5 with TRBJ1-6; TRBD1 is a possible D gene (6 bases). Germline lookup yields CDR1 MNHEY and CDR2 SVGAGI. V lost 7 bases to trimming and J lost 7 bases, with 14 bases between them. The CDR3 is 14 residues long.

This rearrangement joins TRBV3-1 (or the pseudogene TRBV3-2) to TRBJ1-6; D is possibly TRBD1 (5 bases). The V end was cut by 5 bases, the J end by 7 bases, with 9 bases between. The CDR3 totals 13 residues. Germline CDR1 LGHDT, CDR2 YNNKEL (reference sequence). In DNA form, the CDR3 reads TGTGCCAGCAGCAACCGACAGAATTCACCCCTCCACTTT. It specifies CASSNRQNSPLHF.

This clone was detected only a few times. The chain couples TRBV4-3 to TRBJ1-2; D is ambiguous. This CDR3 spans 14 amino acids. Germline lookup yields CDR1 LGHNA and CDR2 YSLEER. Trimming took off 0 bases at V and 7 bases at J, with 12 bases between the two ends. In nucleotides, the CDR3 is TGCGCCAGCAGCCAAGATCTAGTAGGAAGTGGCTACACCTTC. Translated, it gives CASSQDLVGSGYTF.

The chain couples TRBV6-5 to TRBJ2-7; possibly TRBD1 for D (6 bases). Per the germline V gene, CDR1 is MNHEY and CDR2 is SVGAGI. V was clipped by 6 bases and J by 3 bases, with 9 bases between them. The CDR3 runs to 12 residues. The CDR3 nucleotides read TGTGCCAGCAGCCAGGGGATCTACGAGCAGTACTTC. This gives the protein CASSQGIYEQYF.

The rearrangement uses TRBV7-3 and TRBJ1-2; 8 bases are a match to TRBD1. The CDR3 is made up of 13 amino acids. Trimming took 4 bases from V and 14 from J; bases not matched to a gene: 12. In germline, CDR1 is SGHTA, CDR2 FQGTGA. CDR3 nucleotides: TGTGCCAGCAGCTCCGGGGACAGGTCAAGAAAAACCTTC. It yields the protein CASSSGDRSRKTF.

This sequence joins TRBV5-1 and TRBJ2-7; D not certain. Germline lookup yields CDR1 SGHRS and CDR2 YFSETQ. The V gene lost 3 bases and the J gene lost 2 bases, with 3 bases spanning the gap. This CDR3 is 11 amino acids long. The DNA for the CDR3 is TGCGCCAGCAGCTCCGCCTACGAGCAGTACTTC. It encodes CASSSAYEQYF.

This chain uses TRBV11-2 with TRBJ1-4; the D is unclear. CDR3 length equals 16 residues. Deletions cut 5 bases from V and 5 bases from J, with 18 bases between. Germline V gene sequence: CDR1 SGHAT, CDR2 FQNNGV. The CDR3 loop is CASSPLVGKPNEKLFF. The CDR3 bases are TGTGCCAGCAGCCCCCTTGTCGGGAAGCCGAATGAAAAACTGTTTTTT.

This clone was counted a single time. The chain employs TRBV5-6 and TRBJ1-1; 7 nucleotides match TRBD1. This CDR3 has 15 amino acids. Germline V gives CDR1 SGHDT, CDR2 YYEEEE. Unmatched junction bases numbered 14, after V lost 6 bases and J lost 6 bases. CDR3 DNA: TGTGCCAGCACCCCCTCGAGGGGCAGGGGGGCTGAAGCTTTCTTT. Protein sequence: CASTPSRGRGAEAFF.

The chain employs TRBV5-4 and TRBJ2-3, with 9 positions matching TRBD1. Germline lookup yields CDR1 SGHNT and CDR2 YYREEE (reference sequence). The CDR3 totals 15 residues. The V segment lost 2 bases and the J segment 5 bases; nucleotides outside the gene matches: 6. CDR3 sequence (DNA): TGTGCCAGCAGCTTAGGGGACAGGGCGGAAGATACGCAGTATTTT. Translating gives CASSLGDRAEDTQYF.

The chain has TRBV10-3 and TRBJ1-1; D gene ambiguous. This CDR3 is 13 amino acids long. V was clipped by 3 bases and J by 3 bases, with 8 bases between them. Germline lookup yields CDR1 ENHRY and CDR2 SYGVKD. The CDR3 sequence is CAISDIRDTEAFF. CDR3 DNA: TGTGCCATCAGTGATATCCGGGACACTGAAGCTTTCTTT.

This chain links TRBV6-2 or TRBV6-3 with TRBJ2-5; D is undetermined. Germline V gene sequence: CDR1 MNHEY, CDR2 SVGEGT. The CDR3 length is 13 residues. Trimming removed 2 bases at V and 4 bases at J, with 8 bases between. The CDR3 bases are TGTGCCAGCAGTTACCGGCGGATAGAGACCCAGTACTTC. Encoded protein: CASSYRRIETQYF.

This sequence joins TRBV28 and TRBJ2-7; the match to TRBD2 covers 7 bases. The CDR3 is 12 amino acids. CDR1 and CDR2 from the germline V gene are MDHEN and SYDVKM. Trimming took 5 bases from V and 10 from J; bases not matched to a gene: 8. CDR3 bases: TGTGCCAGCAGTGGGGGGAGGGTAGAACAGTACTTC. Translated, it gives CASSGGRVEQYF. The full variable domain, in which reference TRBV28 and TRBJ2-7 provide the parts outside the CDR3, is DVKVTQSSRYLVKRTGEKVFLECVQDMDHENMFWYRQDPGLGLRLIYFSYDVKMKEKGDIPEGYSVSREKKERFSLILESASTNQTSMYLCASSGGRVEQYFGPGTRLTVT.

This chain links TRBV7-9 with TRBJ1-2; D possibly corresponds to TRBD1 (5 bases). The CDR3 totals 13 residues. From germline, CDR1 is SEHNR and CDR2 FQNEAQ (reference sequence). Trimming shortened V by 2 bases and J by 4 bases, and 8 bases separated the two germline ends. The CDR3 DNA is TGTGCCAGCAGCTTAAGGCAGGGCTATGGCTACACCTTC. It yields the protein CASSLRQGYGYTF. Variable domain in full (rest from reference TRBV7-9 and TRBJ1-2): DTGVSQNPRHKITKRGQNVTFRCDPISEHNRLYWYRQTLGQGPEFLTYFQNEAQLEKSRLLSDRFSAERPKGSFSTLEIQRTEQGDSAMYLCASSLRQGYGYTFGSGTRLTVV.

The gene calls are TRBV25-1 and TRBJ1-3; weak D call: TRBD1 (5 bases). CDR1 and CDR2 (germline): MGHDK, SYGVNS. Trimming took 4 bases from V and 4 from J, leaving 11 bases between them. The CDR3 has 14 amino acids. CDR3 amino acids: CASSAQGKGNTIYF. Written as DNA, the CDR3 is TGTGCCAGCAGTGCCCAGGGAAAGGGAAACACCATATATTTT. Based on the CDR3 plus reference TRBV25-1 and TRBJ1-3, the full variable domain is EADIYQTPRYLVIGTGKKITLECSQTMGHDKMYWYQQDPGMELHLIHYSYGVNSTEKGDLSSESTVSRIRTEHFPLTLESARPSHTSQYLCASSAQGKGNTIYFGEGSWLTVV.